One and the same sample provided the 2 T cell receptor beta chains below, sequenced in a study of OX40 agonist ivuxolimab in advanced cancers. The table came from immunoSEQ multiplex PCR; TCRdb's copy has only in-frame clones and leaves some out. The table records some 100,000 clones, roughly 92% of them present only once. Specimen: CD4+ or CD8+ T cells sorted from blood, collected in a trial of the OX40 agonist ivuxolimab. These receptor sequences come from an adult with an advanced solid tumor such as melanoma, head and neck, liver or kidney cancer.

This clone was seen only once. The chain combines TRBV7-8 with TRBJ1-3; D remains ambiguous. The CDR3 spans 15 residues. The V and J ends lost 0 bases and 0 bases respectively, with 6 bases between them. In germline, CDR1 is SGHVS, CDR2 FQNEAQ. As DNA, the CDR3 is TGTGCCAGCAGCTTAGCAGGGAACTCTGGAAACACCATATATTTT. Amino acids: CASSLAGNSGNTIYF.

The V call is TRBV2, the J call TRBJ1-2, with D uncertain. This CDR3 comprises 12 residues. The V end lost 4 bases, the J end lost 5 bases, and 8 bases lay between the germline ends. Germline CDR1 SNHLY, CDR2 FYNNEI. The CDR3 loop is CASSVGQYGYTF. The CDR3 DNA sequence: TGTGCCAGCAGTGTAGGGCAGTATGGCTACACCTTC.